These 32 T cell receptor beta chains came from one sample sequenced in a study of blood T cell repertoires in COVID-19. Sequenced by immunoSEQ multiplex PCR; TCRdb stores in-frame clones only, minus some. The sample lists about 110,000 clones; approximately 79% were seen once. Sequencing was carried out using peripheral blood. The receptors were gathered from a man between 65 and 79 years old with active or convalescent COVID-19.

V and J are TRBV6-5 and TRBJ2-2, with 9 nucleotides matching TRBD1. J lost 6 bases, V lost 2 bases, and 7 bases had no gene match. This CDR3 region has 16 residues. Germline V gene sequence: CDR1 MNHEY, CDR2 SVGAGI. The CDR3 loop is CASSYPTGTGPGELFF. CDR3 in DNA: TGTGCCAGCAGTTACCCAACCGGGACAGGGCCCGGGGAGCTGTTTTTT.

The table lists this clone with many counts. This chain links TRBV29-1 with TRBJ1-1; D not resolved. The V gene lost 7 bases and the J gene lost 6 bases, with 12 bases spanning the gap. The CDR3 extends over 11 amino acids. CDR1 is SQVTM, CDR2 ANQGSEA, per germline. CDR3 protein: CSAGSGSEAFF. In DNA form, the CDR3 reads TGCAGCGCGGGGTCCGGGTCTGAAGCTTTCTTT.

CDR3 coding DNA: TGCGCCAGCAGCTTGCAGGGGCCCCCTGGGGCCAACGTCCTGACTTTC. Translation gives CASSLQGPPGANVLTF. The V and J genes are TRBV5-1 and TRBJ2-6; a weak D match, TRBD1 (6 bases). The CDR3 runs to 16 residues. V lost 1 base and J 2 bases, leaving 10 bases between the germline ends. Germline loops: CDR1 SGHRS, CDR2 YFSETQ.

The rearrangement joins TRBV9 to TRBJ2-1, with unresolved D. V lost 0 bases and J lost 1, with 8 bases in between. Germline V gives CDR1 SGDLS, CDR2 YYNGEE. The CDR3 covers 15 residues. CDR3 protein: CASSVGEASYNEQFF. CDR3 DNA: TGTGCCAGCAGCGTAGGTGAAGCGTCCTACAATGAGCAGTTCTTC.

The chain uses TRBV6-5 and TRBJ2-6; D remains ambiguous. Trimming removed 8 bases at V and 4 bases at J, with 3 bases between. CDR3 length: 11 amino acids. CDR1 is MNHEY and CDR2 is SVGAGI in the germline V gene. CDR3 protein: CASRGANVLTF. CDR3 DNA: TGTGCCAGCCGGGGGGCCAACGTCCTGACTTTC.

This chain connects TRBV5-6 to TRBJ1-5, with a tentative D call TRBD1 (6 bases). V lost 6 bases and J 4 bases, leaving 8 bases between the germline ends. The CDR3 extends over 12 amino acids. The germline V gene has CDR1 SGHDT and CDR2 YYEEEE. The CDR3: CASTQGNQPQHF. The CDR3 DNA is TGTGCCAGCACCCAGGGGAATCAGCCCCAGCATTTT.

The gene calls are TRBV5-1 and TRBJ1-3; 7 nucleotides line up with TRBD1. The V gene's germline CDR1 is SGHRS and CDR2 YFSETQ. This CDR3 region has 17 residues. Trimming removed 5 bases from V and 0 bases from J; junction bases left unmatched: 11. CDR3 region: CASRPTGNVVSGNTIYF. The CDR3 bases are TGCGCCAGCAGGCCGACAGGGAACGTAGTCTCTGGAAACACCATATATTTT. The variable domain in full, with the rest retrieved from reference TRBV5-1 and TRBJ1-3, is KAGVTQTPRYLIKTRGQQVTLSCSPISGHRSVSWYQQTPGQGLQFLFEYFSETQRNKGNFPGRFSGRQFSNSRSEMNVSTLELGDSALYLCASRPTGNVVSGNTIYFGEGSWLTVV.

The table lists this clone with a few counts. The chain employs TRBV6-1 and TRBJ1-4, with D maybe TRBD1 (5 bases). The germline V and J ends were trimmed by 1 base and 8 bases, with 14 bases remaining between them. The CDR3 has 15 residues. CDR1 is MNHNS and CDR2 is SASEGT in the germline V gene. CDR3 DNA: TGTGCCAGCAGTGAAGGGGGCGGGGTAGGGGAAAAACTGTTTTTT. This gives the protein CASSEGGGVGEKLFF.

This clone was seen only a few times. V usage is TRBV5-8 and J usage is TRBJ2-7; 7 nucleotides match TRBD1. Germline V gene lookup returns CDR1 SGHTS and CDR2 YDEGEE. The CDR3 extends over 14 amino acids. V gave up 0 bases and J gave up 6 bases; unmatched junction bases: 6. Here the CDR3 DNA reads TGTGCCAGCAGCTTGGCCCAGGGGGTCGGCGAGCAGTACTTC. The encoded protein is CASSLAQGVGEQYF.

The rearrangement uses TRBV2 and TRBJ2-3; 8 bases match TRBD1. In germline, CDR1 is SNHLY, CDR2 FYNNEI. With V trimmed by 5 bases and J by 1 base, 2 bases remained unmatched. The CDR3 totals 14 residues. In DNA, the CDR3 is TGTGCCAGCAGTCAGGACAGGGGCACAGATACGCAGTATTTT. Translation gives CASSQDRGTDTQYF.

This chain links TRBV5-1 with TRBJ1-2, with 7 bases that match TRBD1. The CDR3 totals 15 residues. CDR1 and CDR2 (germline): SGHRS, YFSETQ. The V and J ends lost 3 bases and 2 bases, in that order; junction bases with no gene match: 7. The CDR3 sequence: CASSSEGALNYGYTF. As DNA, the CDR3 is TGCGCCAGCAGCTCGGAGGGGGCGTTGAACTATGGCTACACCTTC.

The rearrangement uses TRBV5-1 and TRBJ2-2, with 8 nucleotides matching TRBD2. There are 16 residues in the CDR3. V lost 4 bases and J lost 4; bases outside the gene matches: 9. Germline CDR1 SGHRS, CDR2 YFSETQ. CDR3 region: CASSPTGTSLTGELFF. CDR3 sequence (DNA): TGCGCCAGCAGCCCTACCGGGACTAGTCTCACCGGGGAGCTGTTTTTT.

The V and J genes are TRBV6-4 and TRBJ1-1; D gene uncertain. V was shortened by 5 bases and J by 1 base, with 8 bases between the two germline ends. The CDR3 is 13 residues long. Germline CDR1 is MRHNA and CDR2 is SNTAGT. The CDR3 is CASSTARNTEAFF. The CDR3 DNA reads as TGTGCCAGCAGTACAGCCCGGAACACTGAAGCTTTCTTT.

The V call is TRBV5-3, the J call TRBJ2-7; 7 bases line up with TRBD1. TRBV5-3 is filed as an ORF, its function uncertain. V lost 4 bases and J lost 3; bases outside the gene matches: 10. The CDR3 totals 15 residues. In DNA form, the CDR3 reads TGTGCCAGAAGCAAATCTCGGGACAGAGACTACGAGCAGTACTTC. The encoded protein is CARSKSRDRDYEQYF.

This chain joins TRBV6-5 and TRBJ1-1; D uncertain. V was clipped by 3 bases and J by 0 bases, with 8 bases between them. The CDR3 has 14 amino acids. The germline gives CDR1 MNHEY, CDR2 SVGAGI. The CDR3 loop is CASSYSGMNTEAFF. The CDR3 nucleotides read TGTGCCAGCAGTTATTCGGGTATGAACACTGAAGCTTTCTTT.

The gene calls are TRBV12-3 or TRBV12-4 and TRBJ2-7, with a weak D call TRBD1 (6 bases). The CDR3 runs 13 residues. Trimming pared 6 bases from V and 0 bases from J, leaving 9 bases between. The CDR3 loop is CASRRTASYEQYF. The CDR3 DNA sequence: TGTGCCAGCAGACGGACAGCCTCCTACGAGCAGTACTTC.

The rearrangement links TRBV7-3 to TRBJ2-2; a weak D match, TRBD1 (5 bases). This CDR3 has 15 residues. V shed 4 bases and J shed 0 bases, with 9 bases lying between them. Germline V gene data show CDR1 as SGHTA and CDR2 as FQGTGA. The CDR3 is CASSSQGSNTGELFF. Here the CDR3 DNA reads TGTGCCAGCAGCTCGCAGGGTTCGAACACCGGGGAGCTGTTTTTT. The full variable domain, in which reference TRBV7-3 and TRBJ2-2 provide the parts outside the CDR3, is GAGVSQTPSNKVTEKGKYVELRCDPISGHTALYWYRQSLGQGPEFLIYFQGTGAADDSGLPNDRFFAVRPEGSVSTLKIQRTERGDSAVYLCASSSQGSNTGELFFGEGSRLTVL.

J is TRBJ2-5 and V is TRBV4-2; TRBD2 agrees at 14 bases. The CDR3 is made up of 17 amino acids. V trimming: 4 bases; J trimming: 2 bases; junction bases outside the gene matches: 6. Germline assignment: CDR1 LGHNA and CDR2 YNFKEQ. CDR3 in amino acids: CASSPRLAGGSQETQYF. The DNA of the CDR3 is TGTGCCAGCAGCCCCAGACTAGCGGGGGGGAGTCAAGAGACCCAGTACTTC.

Remarks on this clone: It is unclear where the CDR3 begins or ends on the DNA, so no DNA is shown, and the CDR3 is as TCRdb lists it. The chain recombines TRBV12-3 or TRBV12-4 with TRBJ1-1; TRBD1, as called in the table, went unchecked against the DNA. With termini counted, the CDR3 has 13 amino acids. This chain's CDR3 is CASILDRNTEAFF.

This clone was observed a handful of times. The chain uses TRBV30 and TRBJ1-6; tentatively, D is TRBD1 (5 bases). Trimming stripped 5 bases from V and 8 bases from J, with 7 bases between. Germline V lookup: CDR1 GTSNPN, CDR2 SVGIG (reference sequence). The CDR3 sequence is 11 residues long. CDR3 amino acids: CAWATDSPLHF. CDR3 bases: TGTGCCTGGGCGACAGATTCACCCCTCCACTTT.

This clone was observed a handful of times. V and J are TRBV6-5 and TRBJ1-4, with TRBD1 as a possible D gene (6 bases). CDR1 and CDR2 from the germline V gene are MNHEY and SVGAGI. This CDR3 spans 13 amino acids. V lost 6 bases and J lost 11, with 16 bases in between. CDR3 residues: CASSRLQGSKLFF. CDR3 sequence (DNA): TGTGCCAGCAGCCGACTACAGGGTTCGAAACTGTTTTTT.

The table lists this clone with many counts. This chain links TRBV19 with TRBJ1-4; D is perhaps TRBD1 (6 bases). Germline V gene sequence: CDR1 LNHDA, CDR2 SQIVND (reference sequence). The CDR3 extends over 12 amino acids. Trimming took off 6 bases at V and 13 bases at J, with 15 bases between the two ends. DNA for the CDR3: TGTGCCAGTAGACTCGGCGAAGGGGGACTGTTTTTT. It translates to CASRLGEGGLFF.

The gene calls are TRBV6-5 and TRBJ2-3; the D gene is possibly TRBD2 (6 bases). V was cut by 5 bases and J by 4 bases, with 7 bases left in between. There are 12 residues in the CDR3. Germline V gene lookup returns CDR1 MNHEY and CDR2 SVGAGI. The chain's CDR3 is CASSRGSDTQYF. For the CDR3, the DNA is TGTGCCAGCAGTCGGGGGTCAGATACGCAGTATTTT.

The V and J genes are TRBV6-5 and TRBJ2-7; TRBD2 is a possible D gene (5 bases). Germline lookup yields CDR1 MNHEY and CDR2 SVGAGI. Trimming cost V 6 bases and J 2 bases, with 14 bases left between them. This CDR3 comprises 14 residues. The CDR3 reads CASREKRAPYEQYF. In DNA form, the CDR3 reads TGTGCCAGCAGGGAGAAGAGGGCGCCCTACGAGCAGTACTTC.

V is TRBV7-2 and J is TRBJ1-3; no clear D gene. CDR3 size: 14 residues. From germline, CDR1 is SGHTA and CDR2 FQGNSA. V lost 5 bases, J lost 0 bases, and 8 bases lay in between. For the CDR3, the DNA is TGTGCCAGCAGCGCACAAAGCTCTGGAAACACCATATATTTT. Translated, it gives CASSAQSSGNTIYF. Filled out from reference TRBV7-2 and TRBJ1-3, the complete variable domain reads GAGVSQSPSNKVTEKGKDVELRCDPISGHTALYWYRQSLGQGLEFLIYFQGNSAPDKSGLPSDRFSAERTGGSVSTLTIQRTQQEDSAVYLCASSAQSSGNTIYFGEGSWLTVV.

This clone was observed a few times. The chain has TRBV19 and TRBJ1-2; TRBD1 matches 12 bases. CDR3 length: 15 residues. The V and J ends lost 10 bases and 5 bases, in that order; junction bases with no gene match: 11. Germline V gene sequence: CDR1 LNHDA, CDR2 SQIVND (reference sequence). The CDR3 protein is CATTRDRGPGYGYTF. The CDR3 DNA sequence: TGTGCCACCACCCGGGACAGGGGGCCGGGGTATGGCTACACCTTC.

In this sample, this clone turned up a few times. This rearrangement joins TRBV21-1 to TRBJ1-1; the table gives TRBD1 as D, unverified against the DNA. TRBV21-1 corresponds to a pseudogene. CDR3 size: 16 residues. CDR3 nucleotides: TGTGCCAGCAGCAAAGCTGTCAGGGTAGGGATCACTGAAGCTTTCTTT. Translating gives CASSKAVRVGITEAFF.

The chain combines TRBV28 with TRBJ1-1; TRBD1 matches 12 bases. The V gene's germline CDR1 is MDHEN and CDR2 SYDVKM. The ends lost 6 bases at V and 9 bases at J; junction bases unmatched: 5. This CDR3 comprises 13 residues. CDR3 sequence: CASSTGTGGKAFF. The CDR3 DNA reads as TGTGCCAGCAGCACCGGGACAGGGGGCAAAGCTTTCTTT.

The chain has TRBV5-1 and TRBJ1-1; 10 positions match TRBD1. CDR3 length equals 18 residues. Germline V gene sequence: CDR1 SGHRS, CDR2 YFSETQ. With 4 bases clipped from V and 7 bases from J, the junction kept 19 bases outside the gene matches. The DNA for the CDR3 is TGCGCCAGCAGCGGAACATTTAATCCGGGACAGGGGTGGGGTGAAGCTTTCTTT. Protein: CASSGTFNPGQGWGEAFF. Using reference TRBV5-1 and TRBJ1-1 for the parts outside the CDR3, the full variable domain is KAGVTQTPRYLIKTRGQQVTLSCSPISGHRSVSWYQQTPGQGLQFLFEYFSETQRNKGNFPGRFSGRQFSNSRSEMNVSTLELGDSALYLCASSGTFNPGQGWGEAFFGQGTRLTVV.

The chain combines TRBV7-9 with TRBJ2-4; a weak D match, TRBD2 (5 bases). The CDR3 sequence is 16 residues long. Germline-derived CDR1 and CDR2 are SEHNR and FQNEAQ (reference sequence). V lost 3 bases and J lost 3, with 15 bases in between. The CDR3 reads CASSLGSGVGKNIQYF. The CDR3 bases are TGTGCCAGCAGCTTGGGGTCCGGGGTTGGCAAAAACATTCAGTACTTC.

This clone has a single count. The V call is TRBV28, the J call TRBJ2-7; TRBD2 aligns across 9 bases. After removal of 7 bases from V and 2 bases from J, the junction contained 3 bases not matched to a gene. The V gene's germline CDR1 is MDHEN and CDR2 SYDVKM. The CDR3 length is 13 residues. CDR3 nucleotide sequence: TGTGCCAGCAAATCTAGCGGGACCTACGAGCAGTACTTC. Translating it yields CASKSSGTYEQYF.

V and J are TRBV27 and TRBJ2-5; 8 bases are a match to TRBD1. CDR3 length: 15 residues. The V gene end was trimmed by 4 bases and the J gene end by 5 bases; junction bases not matched to a gene: 9. Looked up from germline, CDR1 is MNHEY and CDR2 is SMNVEV (reference sequence). The CDR3 sequence: CASSSDRGWGETQYF. CDR3 bases: TGTGCCAGCAGTTCCGACAGGGGTTGGGGGGAGACCCAGTACTTC.